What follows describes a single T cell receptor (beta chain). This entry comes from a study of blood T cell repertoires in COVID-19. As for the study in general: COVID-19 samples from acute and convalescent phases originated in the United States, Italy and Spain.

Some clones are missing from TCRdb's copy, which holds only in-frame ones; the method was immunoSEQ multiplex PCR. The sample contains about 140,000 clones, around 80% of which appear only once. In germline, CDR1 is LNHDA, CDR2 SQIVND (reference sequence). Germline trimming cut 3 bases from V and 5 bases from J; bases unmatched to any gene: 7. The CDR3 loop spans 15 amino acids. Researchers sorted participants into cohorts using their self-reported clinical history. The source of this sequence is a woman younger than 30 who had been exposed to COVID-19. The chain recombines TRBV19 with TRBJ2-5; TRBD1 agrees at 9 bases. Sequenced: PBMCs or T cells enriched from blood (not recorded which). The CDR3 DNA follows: TGTGCCAGTAGTATCGTAACAGGGGGCCAGGAGACCCAGTACTTC. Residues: CASSIVTGGQETQYF.